This T cell receptor beta chain stems from a study of control samples from healthy donors and cancer patients (TCRdb year 2020). The CDR3 runs 13 amino acids, cysteine and phenylalanine included. The DNA shown is the 39-base CDR3, in frame from base 1. V drops 0 bases and J drops 1 base, leaving 7 bases in between. Per the germline V gene (reference sequence), GTSNPN is the CDR1 and SVGIG is the CDR2. In regard to this clone: Its antigen has not been determined. Per-base qualities were not stored, and no clone one base away is much larger.

The library was produced with the immunoSEQ multiplex PCR assay. Drawn from immuneACCESS, this table holds only the in-frame rearrangements with V and J called that TCRdb kept. Clones are partly lost; checked studies trace under half to an unresolved V gene and leave the rest unexplained. The table for this sample lists tens of thousands of clones; 85% of them were counted only once. Clones ranked in the top ten supply around a fifth of the sample. The sequence was obtained from a man aged 25-45 years in good health. What was sequenced was blood. The sequence links TRBV30 to TRBJ2-7, with the D segment identity uncertain. The encoded CDR3 is CAWSVARSYEQYF. The sequenced DNA: TGTGCCTGGAGTGTAGCCAGGTCCTACGAGCAGTACTTC.